A single sample gave rise to the 24 T cell receptor beta chains below, sequenced in a study of blood T cell repertoires in COVID-19. Generated by immunoSEQ multiplex PCR, the TCRdb table keeps only in-frame clones and is missing some. Of 75,000 to 95,000 clones listed, over 80% were seen once; the top ten hold 3.4%. The material sequenced was peripheral blood. The receptors shown here come from a middle-aged man with acute or convalescent COVID-19.

This chain joins TRBV28 and TRBJ1-3; the D gene is possibly TRBD1 (6 bases). The length of the CDR3 is 14 residues. Trimming removed 6 bases at V and 4 bases at J, with 13 bases between. Germline values: CDR1 MDHEN, CDR2 SYDVKM. The CDR3 is CASRLQGDGNTIYF. The CDR3 DNA reads as TGTGCCAGCAGACTACAGGGAGACGGAAACACCATATATTTT.

V and J are TRBV6-4 and TRBJ2-1; TRBD1 is a possible D gene (6 bases). The germline V and J ends were trimmed by 4 bases and 8 bases, with 15 bases remaining between them. Germline V CDR1 and CDR2: MRHNA, SNTAGT. There are 14 residues in the CDR3. The CDR3 bases are TGTGCCAGCAGTGTGCTACAGGGTGGCGATGAGCAGTTCTTC. Protein sequence: CASSVLQGGDEQFF.

The chain has TRBV24-1 and TRBJ1-2; D gene uncertain. Trimming shortened V by 4 bases and J by 4 bases, and 6 bases separated the two germline ends. The germline V gene encodes CDR1 KGHDR and CDR2 SFDVKD. This CDR3 region has 12 residues. Here the CDR3 DNA reads TGTGCCACCAGTGACCCGGGCTATGGCTACACCTTC. This sequence encodes CATSDPGYGYTF.

The chain carries TRBV11-1 and TRBJ2-7, with TRBD2 as a possible D gene (5 bases). CDR3 length equals 13 residues. The V end was cut by 2 bases, the J end by 6 bases, with 11 bases between. Germline V gives CDR1 SGHAT, CDR2 FQDESV (reference sequence). CDR3 in amino acids: CASSLNMGSEQYF. DNA of the CDR3: TGTGCCAGCAGCTTAAATATGGGGAGCGAGCAGTACTTC.

The chain is built from TRBV28 and TRBJ1-2; TRBD1 aligns across 9 bases. V trimming: 4 bases; J trimming: 6 bases; junction bases outside the gene matches: 3. Germline assignment: CDR1 MDHEN and CDR2 SYDVKM. This CDR3 contains 13 residues. CDR3 loop: CASSSRQGDGYTF. The CDR3 nucleotides are TGTGCCAGCAGTTCGAGACAGGGGGATGGCTACACCTTC.

The table lists this clone with a count of one. The chain couples TRBV19 to TRBJ1-1; possible D gene TRBD1, 6 bases. Looked up from germline, CDR1 is LNHDA and CDR2 is SQIVND (reference sequence). The CDR3 loop spans 13 amino acids. V was cut by 3 bases and J by 6 bases, with 11 bases left in between. CDR3 sequence reads: CASSIDGTPEAFF. CDR3 coding DNA: TGTGCCAGTAGTATCGACGGGACACCTGAAGCTTTCTTT.

The V gene is TRBV18, the J gene TRBJ2-4, with D possibly matching TRBD1 (5 bases). Germline CDR1 is KGHSH and CDR2 is LQKENI. This CDR3 region has 17 residues. V lost 0 bases, J lost 3 bases, and 15 bases lay in between. The CDR3 protein is CASSPPTVASGKNIQYF. DNA for the CDR3: TGTGCCAGCTCACCACCGACAGTGGCCTCTGGCAAAAACATTCAGTACTTC.

V gene TRBV2 combines with J gene TRBJ1-2; D not resolved. Germline CDR1 reads SNHLY; CDR2 reads FYNNEI. The V end was cut by 4 bases, the J end by 1 base, with 4 bases between. The CDR3 sequence is 12 residues long. The CDR3 protein is CASSGVNYGYTF. CDR3 in DNA: TGTGCCAGCAGTGGCGTTAACTATGGCTACACCTTC.

The J gene is TRBJ2-7, the V gene TRBV4-3; D unresolved. V lost 1 base to trimming and J lost 2 bases, with 12 bases between them. Germline CDR1 reads LGHNA; CDR2 reads YSLEER. The CDR3 is made up of 15 amino acids. This CDR3 is CASSQGLAVAYEQYF. CDR3 sequence (DNA): TGCGCCAGCAGCCAAGGACTGGCCGTAGCCTACGAGCAGTACTTC.

In DNA, the CDR3 is TGTGCCTGGAGCCGGGGGGGCGGCGAGCAGTACTTC. This gives the protein CAWSRGGGEQYF. This chain joins TRBV30 and TRBJ2-7, with TRBD2 identical over 8 bases. Germline V gene lookup returns CDR1 GTSNPN and CDR2 SVGIG (reference sequence). Trimming at V came to 3 bases and at J to 6 bases, leaving 4 bases not matched to a gene. This CDR3 has 12 residues.

This clone was seen only a few times. V gene TRBV3-1 (or the pseudogene TRBV3-2) combines with J gene TRBJ2-7, with 9 bases that match TRBD1. Unmatched junction bases numbered 15, after V lost 3 bases and J lost 6 bases. Germline V gives CDR1 LGHDT, CDR2 YNNKEL (reference sequence). The CDR3 contains 17 residues. CDR3 sequence: CASSQLPPGQGGSEQYF. For the CDR3, the DNA is TGTGCCAGCAGCCAGCTCCCACCGGGACAGGGAGGATCCGAGCAGTACTTC.

V usage is TRBV5-1 and J usage is TRBJ2-2; a weak D match, TRBD1 (6 bases). Germline CDR1 and CDR2: SGHRS and YFSETQ. The CDR3 is made up of 15 amino acids. Trimming took 5 bases from V and 5 from J, leaving 16 bases between them. CDR3 loop: CASREGRGLTGELFF. The CDR3 nucleotides are TGCGCCAGCAGGGAAGGCAGGGGTTTGACCGGGGAGCTGTTTTTT.

V gene TRBV3-1 (or the pseudogene TRBV3-2) combines with J gene TRBJ1-1, with unresolved D. CDR1 is LGHDT and CDR2 is YNNKEL in the germline V gene (reference sequence). Deletions cut 2 bases from V and 0 bases from J, with 10 bases between. The CDR3 has 15 residues. CDR3 amino acids: CASSQIGAMNTEAFF. In DNA form, the CDR3 reads TGTGCCAGCAGCCAAATTGGAGCCATGAACACTGAAGCTTTCTTT.

CDR3 DNA: TGTGCCAGCAGCCCGAATGGGGGGGAGACCCAGTACTTC. It encodes CASSPNGGETQYF. This chain joins TRBV3-1 (or the pseudogene TRBV3-2) and TRBJ2-5, with D possibly TRBD2 on 6 matching bases. Trimming removed 4 bases at V and 5 bases at J, with 11 bases between. Germline CDR1 and CDR2: LGHDT and YNNKEL (reference sequence). The length of the CDR3 is 13 residues.

The rearrangement joins TRBV28 to TRBJ2-7; 10 bases are shared with TRBD1. J gave up 2 bases and V 7 bases, and 5 bases lay outside the gene matches. The CDR3 is 14 amino acids. The germline V gene encodes CDR1 MDHEN and CDR2 SYDVKM. For the CDR3, the DNA is TGTGCCAGCATACTGGGACAGGGGCCCTACGAGCAGTACTTC. It specifies CASILGQGPYEQYF.

The rearrangement links TRBV14 to TRBJ1-3; a possible D gene is TRBD1 (5 bases). Germline loops: CDR1 SGHDN, CDR2 FVKESK. V lost 4 bases and J lost 2, with 12 bases in between. This CDR3 spans 15 amino acids. The CDR3 DNA is TGTGCCAGCAGCCGACCGGCGGGACCTGGAAACACCATATATTTT. It is translated as CASSRPAGPGNTIYF.

The chain is built from TRBV28 and TRBJ2-5; 9 bases line up with TRBD1. After removal of 5 bases from V and 4 bases from J, the junction contained 8 bases not matched to a gene. The CDR3 length is 15 residues. The germline V gene has CDR1 MDHEN and CDR2 SYDVKM. The CDR3 nucleotides are TGTGCCAGCAGTCCCGGGACAGGGCGGTCAGAGACCCAGTACTTC. Amino acid sequence: CASSPGTGRSETQYF.

The V call is TRBV4-1, the J call TRBJ1-4; D might be TRBD1 (6 bases). CDR1 is MGHRA, CDR2 YSYEKL, per germline. The CDR3 is 15 residues long. Trimming left V 0 bases short and J 8 bases short, with 13 bases between. The CDR3 DNA reads TGCGCCAGCAGCCAAGAGGGCAGGGGTGGGGAAAAACTGTTTTTT. Encoded protein: CASSQEGRGGEKLFF.

This chain joins TRBV11-3 and TRBJ2-2, with 9 bases that match TRBD2. The CDR3 runs 15 residues. Germline lookup yields CDR1 SGHNT and CDR2 YENEEA. V lost 5 bases, J lost 2 bases, and 3 bases stayed unmatched. CDR3 nucleotide sequence: TGTGCCAGCAGCCCTAGCGGGGCCAACACCGGGGAGCTGTTTTTT. Translating gives CASSPSGANTGELFF.

CDR3 in DNA: TGTGCCAGCAGCTTCCAGACAGAGCATGGCTACACCTTC. Protein product: CASSFQTEHGYTF. The chain is built from TRBV7-9 and TRBJ1-2; TRBD1 might be the D (5 bases). The CDR3 contains 13 residues. Trimming took 3 bases from V and 6 from J, leaving 11 bases between them. Germline V CDR1 and CDR2: SEHNR, FQNEAQ (reference sequence). Filled out from reference TRBV7-9 and TRBJ1-2, the complete variable domain reads DTGVSQNPRHKITKRGQNVTFRCDPISEHNRLYWYRQTLGQGPEFLTYFQNEAQLEKSRLLSDRFSAERPKGSFSTLEIQRTEQGDSAMYLCASSFQTEHGYTFGSGTRLTVV.

The table lists this clone with a few counts. V and J are TRBV5-1 and TRBJ2-1, with 8 positions matching TRBD1. The CDR3 runs to 15 residues. V gave up 0 bases and J gave up 4 bases; unmatched junction bases: 3. Germline V lookup: CDR1 SGHRS, CDR2 YFSETQ. The CDR3 sequence: CASSLGTGGYNEQFF. In DNA, the CDR3 is TGCGCCAGCAGCTTGGGAACAGGGGGGTACAATGAGCAGTTCTTC.

J is TRBJ1-1 and V is TRBV6-2 or TRBV6-3, with TRBD1 matching 9 bases. The V gene's germline CDR1 is MNHEY and CDR2 SVGEGT. V lost 4 bases and J lost 6; bases outside the gene matches: 12. This CDR3 region has 16 residues. The CDR3 DNA follows: TGTGCCAGCAGTTCGCCTCACCTTGACAGGGGGGCTGAAGCTTTCTTT. The encoded protein is CASSSPHLDRGAEAFF.

The CDR3 reads CASSLARGGQTNYGYTF. The CDR3 nucleotides are TGCGCCAGCAGCTTGGCCCGGGGGGGACAGACCAACTATGGCTACACCTTC. V and J are TRBV5-1 and TRBJ1-2, with TRBD1 matching over 7 bases. Germline loops: CDR1 SGHRS, CDR2 YFSETQ. The J segment lost 2 bases and the V segment lost 0 bases, leaving 10 bases of the junction unmatched. This CDR3 region has 17 residues.

The rearrangement links TRBV12-3 or TRBV12-4 to TRBJ2-1; TRBD1 matches at 7 bases. V was pared by 6 bases and J by 9 bases, with 8 bases of the junction left unmatched. The CDR3 contains 13 residues. CDR3 loop: CASREYTGAEQFF. CDR3 coding DNA: TGTGCCAGCAGGGAATATACAGGGGCTGAGCAGTTCTTC.